Many counts were recorded for the clone carrying this TCR beta chain. Antigen unknown. The data originate from a study of CD8 T cells in ankylosing spondylitis. General observations from the study: Matched synovial fluid from ankylosing spondylitis patients was reported to be enriched for disease-linked clones. Made up of fewer than ten highly homologous variants, a TCR beta motif appeared characteristic of ankylosing spondylitis blood. A CD8+ phenotype characterized the disease-linked clones, which were relatively rare in peripheral blood.

This CDR3 is 15 amino acids long. Germline CDR1 is SGHRS and CDR2 is YFSETQ. V shed 0 bases and J 9 bases; nucleotides not matched to a gene: 7. Libraries of TCR beta came from quantitative 5'-RACE with molecular barcodes. TCRdb analysed the 5' RACE reads with MiXCR anew, one entry per CDR3 protein. Of approximately 250,000 distinct CDR3 sequences listed, about 10% are singletons. Material for sequencing was blood, either unsorted or a sorted T cell fraction (not recorded which). This sequence joins TRBV5-1 and TRBJ2-1, with 9 bases lining up with TRBD2. The sequence derives from a male donor with ankylosing spondylitis or in good health (not recorded which). Here the CDR3 reads CASSLVGSGSGEQFF. The CDR3, as DNA: TGCGCCAGCAGCTTGGTCGGTAGCGGGAGTGGTGAGCAGTTCTTC.